Sequencing of this T cell receptor beta chain was carried out in a study of blood T cells in healthy people across ages. The authors ran a second PCR of 7 to 11 cycles using a sample-barcoded 5' primer and a J-beta primer mix. TCRdb recomputed calls from the 5' RACE reads with MiXCR, one row per CDR3 protein. The sample lists hundreds of thousands of distinct CDR3 sequences, roughly 31% occurring once. General study points: Diversity estimates from one million T cells were considered underestimates.

A remark on this clonotype: Its cognate antigen is unknown.

From germline, CDR1 is SGHVS and CDR2 FQNEAQ. The CDR3 length is 14 residues. The rearrangement joins TRBV7-8 to TRBJ2-7; D is perhaps TRBD2 (5 bases). The assigned J gene may be wrong: the sequence end matches TRBJ2-5 better. This sequence was found in a woman older than 75 in good health. Sequenced sample: blood. This CDR3 is CASRPRADRETQYF. In DNA form, the CDR3 reads TGTGCCAGCAGACCTAGAGCGGATCGAGAGACCCAGTACTTC.